The 10 T cell receptor beta chains listed next were all sequenced from one sample in a study of T cell responses to AZD1222 COVID-19 vaccine. Using immunoSEQ multiplex PCR, the repertoire was profiled, and TCRdb retains in-frame clones only, with some absent. The sample has 90,000 to 120,000 clones, roughly nine tenths seen once. This sample comprised peripheral blood, obtained on day 0 of AZD1222 vaccination. Receptors were obtained from an adult in good health.

The V call is TRBV7-9, the J call TRBJ2-7, with D possibly being TRBD2 (7 bases). The CDR3 is 14 residues long. The germline V gene has CDR1 SEHNR and CDR2 FQNEAQ (reference sequence). With 4 bases removed from V and 2 bases from J, the gap between germline ends came to 12 bases. As DNA, the CDR3 is TGTGCCAGCAGCTCAACGGGGGGCGCCTACGAGCAGTACTTC. Translation: CASSSTGGAYEQYF. Variable domain in full (rest from reference TRBV7-9 and TRBJ2-7): DTGVSQNPRHKITKRGQNVTFRCDPISEHNRLYWYRQTLGQGPEFLTYFQNEAQLEKSRLLSDRFSAERPKGSFSTLEIQRTEQGDSAMYLCASSSTGGAYEQYFGPGTRLTVT.

This chain joins TRBV28 and TRBJ2-2; D is possibly TRBD1 or TRBD2 (5 bases each). The V and J ends lost 6 bases and 0 bases respectively, with 14 bases between them. The CDR3 loop spans 16 amino acids. The germline V gene has CDR1 MDHEN and CDR2 SYDVKM. CDR3 bases: TGTGCCAGCAGCTCACCGGGACCTCCGAACACCGGGGAGCTGTTTTTT. This codes for CASSSPGPPNTGELFF.

The CDR3 region is CASSFVEWAEQYF. The CDR3 region has the DNA TGTGCCAGCAGCTTTGTGGAGTGGGCAGAGCAGTACTTC. The chain has TRBV7-2 and TRBJ2-7; D unresolved. Germline loops: CDR1 SGHTA, CDR2 FQGNSA. CDR3 length equals 13 residues. With 3 bases removed from V and 7 bases from J, the gap between germline ends came to 13 bases.

The CDR3 loop reads CASSFAGNGGELFF. The CDR3 DNA sequence: TGTGCCAGCAGCTTCGCAGGGAATGGCGGGGAGCTGTTTTTT. V is TRBV11-3 and J is TRBJ2-2; TRBD1 might be the D (5 bases). V was trimmed by 3 bases and J by 7 bases, leaving 12 bases between them. The CDR3 is made up of 14 amino acids. Germline CDR1 is SGHNT and CDR2 is YENEEA.

This clone was picked up a small number of times. The chain is built from TRBV7-3 and TRBJ1-2; TRBD1 agrees at 7 bases. This CDR3 region has 14 residues. V dropped 5 bases and J dropped 4; count of bases not matched to a gene: 7. Germline-derived CDR1 and CDR2 are SGHTA and FQGTGA. Written as DNA, the CDR3 is TGTGCCAGCAGCGCGGACAGGAATAGCTATGGCTACACCTTC. Translated: CASSADRNSYGYTF.

The chain uses TRBV14 and TRBJ2-1; D gene uncertain. This CDR3 contains 13 residues. V was trimmed by 0 bases and J by 3 bases, leaving 3 bases between them. From germline, CDR1 is SGHDN and CDR2 FVKESK. The DNA for the CDR3 is TGTGCCAGCAGCCAAGACAACTACAATGAGCAGTTCTTC. It specifies CASSQDNYNEQFF.

V gene TRBV30 combines with J gene TRBJ1-3; D is possibly TRBD1 (5 bases). V lost 5 bases and J 8 bases, leaving 16 bases between the germline ends. Germline CDR1 GTSNPN, CDR2 SVGIG (reference sequence). There are 13 residues in the CDR3. The CDR3 reads CAWLGHQLDTIYF. DNA for the CDR3: TGTGCCTGGCTCGGACACCAACTGGACACCATATATTTT.

J is TRBJ2-5 and V is TRBV7-2; D may correspond to TRBD1 or TRBD2 (6 bases each). The CDR3 consists of 14 residues. With 0 bases removed from V and 6 bases from J, the gap between germline ends came to 11 bases. CDR1 is SGHTA and CDR2 is FQGNSA in the germline V gene. The CDR3 reads CASSLAGGSKTQYF. In DNA form, the CDR3 reads TGTGCCAGCAGCTTAGCGGGGGGCTCGAAGACCCAGTACTTC.

This rearrangement joins TRBV6-1 to TRBJ1-2; D gene unclear. Germline loops: CDR1 MNHNS, CDR2 SASEGT. Between the trimmed V and J ends, which lost 2 bases and 4 bases, there was a span of 8 bases. This CDR3 region has 13 residues. The CDR3 bases are TGTGCCAGCAGTGAACGGCAGGCCTATGGCTACACCTTC. Translation: CASSERQAYGYTF.

This chain connects TRBV19 to TRBJ1-2, with a weak D call TRBD1 (5 bases). The CDR3 runs 15 residues. V was pared by 5 bases and J by 1 base, with 14 bases between. Germline loops: CDR1 LNHDA, CDR2 SQIVND (reference sequence). The CDR3 loop reads CASSLGRGNNYGYTF. The DNA of the CDR3 is TGTGCCAGTAGTCTGGGGCGCGGAAATAACTATGGCTACACCTTC.